The 22 T cell receptor beta chains below were found in one sample sequenced in a study of control samples from healthy donors and cancer patients. Clones were sequenced by immunoSEQ multiplex PCR, and TCRdb holds only the in-frame ones, with some missing. Found here are more than 35,000 clones, approximately 82% of them singletons; the top ten hold roughly a fifth. The sample comprised PBMCs. The receptor set was obtained from a woman aged 60 to 75 with lung cancer.

V and J are TRBV20-1 and TRBJ1-5; maybe TRBD1 (5 bases). The CDR3 is 14 residues long. Trimming removed 3 bases at V and 4 bases at J, with 13 bases between. Germline V lookup: CDR1 DFQATT, CDR2 SNEGSKA (reference sequence). CDR3 amino acids: CSASGAWGNQPQHF. CDR3 nucleotides: TGCAGTGCTAGTGGGGCTTGGGGGAATCAGCCCCAGCATTTT.

The CDR3 DNA sequence: TGTGCCAGCTCTCGAGGGAGGGTCCCCAATGAGCAGTTCTTC. Its translation is CASSRGRVPNEQFF. The chain recombines TRBV13 with TRBJ2-1; 7 bases align to TRBD2. V shed 8 bases, J shed 6 bases, and the junction held 10 bases outside the gene matches. The CDR3 is 14 amino acids. CDR1 PRHDT and CDR2 FYEKMQ come from the germline V gene (reference sequence). The whole variable domain, remainder taken from reference TRBV13 and TRBJ2-1, is AAGVIQSPRHLIKEKRETATLKCYPIPRHDTVYWYQQGPGQDPQFLISFYEKMQSDKGSIPDRFSAQQFSDYHSELNMSSLELGDSALYFCASSRGRVPNEQFFGPGTRLTVL.

The chain uses TRBV5-6 and TRBJ2-1, with 10 bases fitting TRBD1. Germline trimming cut 3 bases from V and 8 bases from J; bases unmatched to any gene: 5. The CDR3 is 14 residues long. Germline V lookup: CDR1 SGHDT, CDR2 YYEEEE. For the CDR3, the DNA is TGTGCCAGCAGCTCGACAGGGGGCTGGGATGAGCAGTTCTTC. Its translation is CASSSTGGWDEQFF.

V gene TRBV6-5 combines with J gene TRBJ1-4, with D possibly being TRBD1 (5 bases). This CDR3 is built from 15 residues. Germline CDR1 MNHEY, CDR2 SVGAGI. V shed 6 bases and J shed 4 bases, with 15 bases lying between them. The chain's CDR3 is CASRYAPRGNEKLFF. CDR3 nucleotide sequence: TGTGCCAGCAGATATGCCCCGAGGGGTAATGAAAAACTGTTTTTT.

This chain connects TRBV7-8 to TRBJ2-2; TRBD1 aligns across 7 bases. The CDR3 contains 16 residues. V trimming: 0 bases; J trimming: 4 bases; junction bases outside the gene matches: 5. Germline lookup yields CDR1 SGHVS and CDR2 FQNEAQ. CDR3 DNA sequence: TGTGCCAGCAGCTTAGCAAGGGGGCGGGCCACCGGGGAGCTGTTTTTT. It translates to CASSLARGRATGELFF.

V is TRBV27 and J is TRBJ1-5, with a possible D match to TRBD1 (5 bases). The CDR3 contains 15 residues. The germline gives CDR1 MNHEY, CDR2 SMNVEV (reference sequence). The V end was cut by 6 bases, the J end by 2 bases, with 14 bases between. CDR3 sequence reads: CASRDQGARNQPQHF. The CDR3 DNA follows: TGTGCCAGCAGAGACCAGGGCGCCCGCAATCAGCCCCAGCATTTT.

In DNA, the CDR3 is TGCAGCGTTGCGAAGGGACAGAGTAGCACAGATACGCAGTATTTT. It is translated as CSVAKGQSSTDTQYF. The J gene is TRBJ2-3, the V gene TRBV29-1; 7 bases fit TRBD1. The trim removed 4 bases at V and 0 bases at J, leaving 7 bases unmatched. Germline CDR1 and CDR2: SQVTM and ANQGSEA. CDR3 length equals 15 residues.

The chain links TRBV5-1 to TRBJ1-2; D is unresolved. V dropped 2 bases and J dropped 7 bases, with 12 bases sitting between them. This CDR3 contains 13 residues. Germline values: CDR1 SGHRS, CDR2 YFSETQ. CDR3: CASSFAGGGGYTF. For the CDR3, the DNA is TGCGCCAGCAGCTTCGCAGGAGGAGGTGGCTACACCTTC.

The chain has TRBV11-2 and TRBJ1-1; D not resolved. V was pared by 8 bases and J by 1 base, with 14 bases between. The germline V gene has CDR1 SGHAT and CDR2 FQNNGV. CDR3 size: 14 residues. CDR3 sequence: CASRTQLRNTEAFF. The CDR3 DNA follows: TGTGCCAGCCGGACGCAACTGAGGAACACTGAAGCTTTCTTT.

The CDR3 DNA is TGTGCCAGCAGTCGCGGGTACGAGCAGTACTTC. This encodes CASSRGYEQYF. V usage is TRBV12-3 or TRBV12-4 and J usage is TRBJ2-7, with TRBD2 as a possible D gene (5 bases). The CDR3 runs to 11 residues. V gave up 5 bases and J gave up 4 bases, with 6 bases separating them.

The chain uses TRBV6-2 or TRBV6-3 and TRBJ2-3, with TRBD2 identical over 10 bases. Trimming cost V 0 bases and J 5 bases; bases outside gene matches: 8. Looked up from germline, CDR1 is MNHEY and CDR2 is SVGEGT. This CDR3 contains 17 residues. CDR3 in DNA: TGTGCCAGCAGTTACTCACTAGCGGGAAATGTAGAAGATACGCAGTATTTT. This translates into CASSYSLAGNVEDTQYF.

Only a few counts were recorded for this clone. The chain joins TRBV3-1 (or the pseudogene TRBV3-2) to TRBJ2-5, with 8 positions matching TRBD1. The CDR3 is 14 residues long. V lost 1 base and J lost 5; bases outside the gene matches: 3. Germline-derived CDR1 and CDR2 are LGHDT and YNNKEL (reference sequence). CDR3 sequence reads: CASSQGTGRETQYF. The CDR3, as DNA: TGTGCCAGCAGCCAAGGGACAGGGCGGGAGACCCAGTACTTC.

The rearrangement uses TRBV5-4 and TRBJ2-1; a possible D gene is TRBD2 (5 bases). Germline CDR1 reads SGHNT; CDR2 reads YYREEE (reference sequence). The CDR3 loop spans 14 amino acids. V gave up 3 bases and J gave up 5 bases, with 12 bases separating them. CDR3 in amino acids: CASSSGNTDNEQFF. The CDR3 bases are TGTGCCAGCAGCTCGGGGAATACTGACAATGAGCAGTTCTTC.

The chain combines TRBV18 with TRBJ2-1; the match to TRBD1 covers 7 bases. The V gene's germline CDR1 is KGHSH and CDR2 LQKENI. Trimming cost V 0 bases and J 5 bases; bases outside gene matches: 10. The CDR3 is 17 residues long. The CDR3 loop is CASSPPGEGARDNEQFF. CDR3 DNA: TGTGCCAGCTCACCACCGGGTGAGGGGGCGAGGGACAATGAGCAGTTCTTC.

The V call is TRBV6-5, the J call TRBJ2-3; D is possibly TRBD1 (6 bases). V was shortened by 8 bases and J by 2 bases, with 14 bases between the two germline ends. The CDR3 runs to 14 residues. Germline CDR1 is MNHEY and CDR2 is SVGAGI. The CDR3 nucleotides are TGTGCCAGCTCTCGGGACACCTTCACAGATACGCAGTATTTT. Amino acids: CASSRDTFTDTQYF.

This clone has only one observation. The chain recombines TRBV7-6 with TRBJ1-5; 9 nucleotides align to TRBD1. The germline gives CDR1 SGHVS, CDR2 FNYEAQ. V shed 3 bases, J shed 2 bases, and the junction held 8 bases outside the gene matches. The CDR3 extends over 17 amino acids. CDR3 protein: CASSLDTGGRGNQPQHF. The CDR3, as DNA: TGTGCCAGCAGCTTGGATACAGGGGGCCGTGGCAATCAGCCCCAGCATTTT.

This clone was counted between two and nine times. In nucleotides, the CDR3 is TGTGCCAGCAGCCAAGACCCCGGCACCTACGAGCAGTACTTC. It codes for CASSQDPGTYEQYF. The chain uses TRBV4-2 and TRBJ2-7; D gene uncertain. Germline V gene data show CDR1 as LGHNA and CDR2 as YNFKEQ. Trimming cost V 0 bases and J 2 bases, with 8 bases left between them. The CDR3 sequence is 14 residues long.

The gene calls are TRBV29-1 and TRBJ2-5, with D unclear. The CDR3 totals 14 residues. Germline V gene data show CDR1 as SQVTM and CDR2 as ANQGSEA. Between the trimmed V and J ends, which lost 6 bases and 1 base, there was a span of 15 bases. The CDR3 loop reads CSVELKTIQETQYF. Here the CDR3 DNA reads TGCAGCGTCGAACTTAAGACGATCCAAGAGACCCAGTACTTC. The whole variable domain, filled in from reference TRBV29-1 and TRBJ2-5, reads SAVISQKPSRDICQRGTSLTIQCQVDSQVTMMFWYRQQPGQSLTLIATANQGSEATYESGFVIDKFPISRPNLTFSTLTVSNMSPEDSSIYLCSVELKTIQETQYFGPGTRLLVL.

The CDR3: CASSQGTSGGSAYEQYF. In DNA, the CDR3 is TGTGCCAGCAGCCAAGGGACTAGCGGGGGTTCGGCCTACGAGCAGTACTTC. This chain links TRBV4-2 with TRBJ2-7; 13 bases agree with TRBD2. This CDR3 has 17 residues. Trimming at V came to 1 base and at J to 2 bases, leaving 5 bases not matched to a gene. In germline, CDR1 is LGHNA, CDR2 YNFKEQ.

The CDR3 loop is CASSLWDREYEQYF. The DNA for the CDR3 is TGTGCCAGCAGCCTATGGGACAGGGAGTACGAGCAGTACTTC. The rearrangement uses TRBV11-2 and TRBJ2-7; 9 nucleotides align to TRBD1. The CDR3 extends over 14 amino acids. J was trimmed by 4 bases and V by 5 bases; bases with no gene match: 6. Germline assignment: CDR1 SGHAT and CDR2 FQNNGV. The entire variable domain, with the rest obtained from reference TRBV11-2 and TRBJ2-7, is as follows: EAGVAQSPRYKIIEKRQSVAFWCNPISGHATLYWYQQILGQGPKLLIQFQNNGVVDDSQLPKDRFSAERLKGVDSTLKIQPAKLEDSAVYLCASSLWDREYEQYFGPGTRLTVT.

V and J are TRBV7-9 and TRBJ2-5; no definite D call. The V gene's germline CDR1 is SEHNR and CDR2 FQNEAQ (reference sequence). V gave up 5 bases and J gave up 1 base, with 11 bases separating them. This CDR3 comprises 14 residues. CDR3 sequence (DNA): TGTGCCAGCAGCCCCCTAAGGCCCCAAGAGACCCAGTACTTC. Amino acid sequence: CASSPLRPQETQYF.

The V and J genes are TRBV3-1 (or the pseudogene TRBV3-2) and TRBJ2-1, with D possibly being TRBD2 (5 bases). The V and J ends lost 1 base and 10 bases respectively, with 17 bases between them. This CDR3 is 15 amino acids long. CDR1 and CDR2 (germline): LGHDT, YNNKEL (reference sequence). CDR3 protein: CASSQGATDFGEQFF. The CDR3 DNA reads as TGTGCCAGCAGCCAAGGGGCCACGGACTTTGGGGAGCAGTTCTTC.